This T cell receptor beta chain was sequenced for a study of CD8 T cells in Susac syndrome (dated by TCRdb to between 2018 and 2021). About the study as a whole: The study used repertoire sequencing to test whether antigen drove CD8+ T cell activation and differentiation in Susac syndrome. The study compared CD8+ T cell repertoire clonality among about a dozen healthy donors, approximately 14 Susac syndrome patients and roughly 16 multiple sclerosis patients. Findings and caveats that apply to the study as a whole: The study acknowledged that relatively few individuals were included in the TCR sequencing and HLA analysis.

On this clonotype: Its antigen remains unidentified. The record has no base qualities; no much larger clone is one base away.

RNA was extracted using the RNeasy kit, and roughly 0.45 to 1 microgram was reverse transcribed with random hexamers. The immunoSEQ multiplex PCR assay, covering 54 Vbeta and 13 Jbeta segments, was used to amplify TCR beta CDR3 regions. Bias from PCR amplification was corrected by using a synthetic template baseline for primer optimization and for computational correction. The source study handled its data this way. Reads were annotated to V, D and J genes according to IMGT and were analyzed with immunoSEQ Analyzer, with only productive sequences retained. Clonality was calculated as one minus the Shannon entropy normalized by log2 of the number of productive unique sequences. For each patient and control, public and private clones were evaluated within the 100 most prevalent clones. A clone was defined as Susac-specific if it was absent from the healthy and MS cohorts, from 1052 published viral clones and from other ImmuneACCESS disease sequences. TCRdb reran the public reads through fastp at Q25 and MiXCR, keeping productive beta chains. Rows are unified per CDR3 protein, each entry keeping the most common DNA and genes. V and J calls and clone size were set by TCRdb, not the authors. The sample table contains 250,000 to 300,000 distinct CDR3 sequences; only one count was recorded for about 88% of them. The leading ten clones occupy around 0.2% of the sample.

V and J are trimmed by 1 base and 3 bases, and the gene matches miss 0 bases of the junction. Inclusive of the bounding cysteine and phenylalanine, the CDR3 is 13 residues long. Kept here is only the CDR3 DNA, which spans 39 bases and is read in frame from base 1. The germline V gene (reference sequence) sets CDR1 to DFQATT and CDR2 to SNEGSKA. Peripheral blood CD8+ and CD4+ T cells from healthy donors, Susac syndrome patients and multiple sclerosis patients were profiled by high-throughput TCR beta sequencing. The multiple sclerosis controls were treatment-naive patients who had stable or active relapsing-remitting disease and met the revised McDonald criteria. CD8+ TEMRA cells were enriched by FACS, while bulk CD8+ and CD4+ T cells were purified by magnetic negative isolation. Blood was collected in EDTA tubes and processed within 24 hours, with PBMCs isolated through density gradient centrifugation. PBMCs intended for TCR sequencing were cryopreserved in liquid nitrogen and thawed later in a water bath at 37 degrees C. A purity of at least 90% was achieved for sorted or isolated CD4+, CD8+ and CD8+ TEMRA cells.

The chain was built from TRBV20-1 and TRBJ1-1; 9 junctional bases match TRBD1. This clonotype originated in a human donor with multiple sclerosis. Sequencing was done on a sample of CD8+ T cells from PBMCs. Read as DNA, the sequence is TGCAGTGCTAGAGGGACAGGGGACACTGAAGCTTTCTTT. Translation gives CSARGTGDTEAFF.